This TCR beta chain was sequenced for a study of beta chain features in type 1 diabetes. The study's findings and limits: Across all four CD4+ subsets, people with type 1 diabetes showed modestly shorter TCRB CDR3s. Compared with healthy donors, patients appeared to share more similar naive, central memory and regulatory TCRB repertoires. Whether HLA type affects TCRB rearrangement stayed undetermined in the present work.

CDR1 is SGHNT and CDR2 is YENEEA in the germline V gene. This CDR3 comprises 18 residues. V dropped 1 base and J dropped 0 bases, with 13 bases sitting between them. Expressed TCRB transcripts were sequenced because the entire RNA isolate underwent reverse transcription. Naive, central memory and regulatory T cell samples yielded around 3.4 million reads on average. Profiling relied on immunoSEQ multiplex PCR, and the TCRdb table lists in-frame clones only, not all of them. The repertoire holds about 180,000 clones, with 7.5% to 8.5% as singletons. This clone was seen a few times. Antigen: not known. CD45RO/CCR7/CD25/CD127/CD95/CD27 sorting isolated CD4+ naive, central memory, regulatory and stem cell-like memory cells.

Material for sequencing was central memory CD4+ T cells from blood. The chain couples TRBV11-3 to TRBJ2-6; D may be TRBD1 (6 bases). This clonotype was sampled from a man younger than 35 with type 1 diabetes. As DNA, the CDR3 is TGTGCCAGCAGCTTAGGAGGGGGTCTGAGCTCTGGGGCCAACGTCCTGACTTTC. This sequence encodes CASSLGGGLSSGANVLTF. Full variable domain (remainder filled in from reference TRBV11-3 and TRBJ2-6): EAGVVQSPRYKIIEKKQPVAFWCNPISGHNTLYWYLQNLGQGPELLIRYENEEAVDDSQLPKDRFSAERLKGVDSTLKIQPAELGDSAVYLCASSLGGGLSSGANVLTFGAGSRLTVL.